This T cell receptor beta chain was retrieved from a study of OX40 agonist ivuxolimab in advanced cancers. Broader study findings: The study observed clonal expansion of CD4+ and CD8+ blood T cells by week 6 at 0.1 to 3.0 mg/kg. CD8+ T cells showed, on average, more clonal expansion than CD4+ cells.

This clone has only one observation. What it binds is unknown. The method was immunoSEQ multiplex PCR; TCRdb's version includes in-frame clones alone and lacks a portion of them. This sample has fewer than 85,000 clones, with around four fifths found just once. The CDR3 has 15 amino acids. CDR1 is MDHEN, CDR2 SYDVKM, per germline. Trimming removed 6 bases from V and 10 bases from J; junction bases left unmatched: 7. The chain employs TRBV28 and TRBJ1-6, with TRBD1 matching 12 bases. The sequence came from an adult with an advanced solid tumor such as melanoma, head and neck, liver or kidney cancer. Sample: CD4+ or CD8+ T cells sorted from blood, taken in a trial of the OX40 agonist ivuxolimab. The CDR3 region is CASRSFGTGGSPLHF. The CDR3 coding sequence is TGTGCCAGCAGGTCTTTCGGGACAGGGGGCTCACCCCTCCACTTT.